This T cell receptor (beta chain) was sequenced during a study of radiation and T cells in renal cell carcinoma. Study details: Nephrectomy followed 15 Gy stereotactic body radiation by 4 weeks.

Time point defined: baseline pretreatment blood. Stated treatment: 15 Gy SBRT to primary tumor, nephrectomy 4 weeks later. Germline CDR1 is LNHNV and CDR2 is YYDKDF (reference sequence). The CDR3 spans 14 residues. V gave up 6 bases and J gave up 3 bases, with 14 bases separating them. On this clone itself: Its antigen remains unknown.

Here immunoSEQ multiplex PCR was the method, and the copy in TCRdb shows in-frame clones only, minus some. The sample lists some 140,000 clones, roughly 84% seen once, with 12% in the top ten. Findings of the study overall: In blood, top tumor clones expanded by 2 weeks, shrinking by 4.

This TCR was sampled from a woman aged 45-65 years with renal cell carcinoma. The gene calls are TRBV15 and TRBJ1-2; D not certain. Source: blood, taken from a patient whose treatment included radiotherapy and nephrectomy. The CDR3 coding sequence is TGTGCCACCAGAAGGGCAGGCACGGACTATGGCTACACCTTC. Its translation is CATRRAGTDYGYTF. The full variable domain, completed using reference TRBV15 and TRBJ1-2, is DAMVIQNPRYQVTQFGKPVTLSCSQTLNHNVMYWYQQKSSQAPKLLFHYYDKDFNNEADTPDNFQSRRPNTSFCFLDIRSPGLGDTAMYLCATRRAGTDYGYTFGSGTRLTVV.